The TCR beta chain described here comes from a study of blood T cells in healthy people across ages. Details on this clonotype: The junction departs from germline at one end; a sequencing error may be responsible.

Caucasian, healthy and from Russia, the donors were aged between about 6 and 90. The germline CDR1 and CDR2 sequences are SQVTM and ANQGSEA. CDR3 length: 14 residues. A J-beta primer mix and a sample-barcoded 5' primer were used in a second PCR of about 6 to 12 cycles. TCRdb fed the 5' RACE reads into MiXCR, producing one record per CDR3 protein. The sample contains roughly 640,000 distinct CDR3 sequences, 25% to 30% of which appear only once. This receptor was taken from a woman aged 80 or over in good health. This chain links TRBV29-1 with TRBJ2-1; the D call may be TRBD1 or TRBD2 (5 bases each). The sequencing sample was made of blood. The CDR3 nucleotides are TGCAGCGTTGTGGGCAGGGAGCTGTACAATAAGCAGTTCTTC. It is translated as CSVVGRELYNKQFF.